Shown below are 19 T cell receptor beta chains from a single sample sequenced in a study of identical twins. TCRdb called the 5' RACE reads again in MiXCR, with one record for every CDR3 protein. In the table there are around 1.7 million distinct CDR3 sequences, about 31% of which are singletons. Input material: cord blood. The receptors derive from a newborn girl in good health.

V and J are TRBV10-2 and TRBJ1-3; D gene ambiguous. V lost 4 bases and J 0 bases, leaving 10 bases between the germline ends. The CDR3 runs 15 residues. Germline V gives CDR1 WSHSY, CDR2 SAAADI. CDR3 in DNA: TGCGCCAGCAGTGCCCAGCTTTTCTCTGGAAACACCATATATTTT. Residues: CASSAQLFSGNTIYF.

The chain recombines TRBV12-3 or TRBV12-4 with TRBJ1-5; no clear D gene. Trimming left V 3 bases short and J 0 bases short, with 9 bases between. The CDR3 sequence is 15 residues long. In DNA form, the CDR3 reads TGTGCCAGCAGTTTGCGCGCAGGTAGCAATCAGCCCCAGCATTTT. The encoded protein is CASSLRAGSNQPQHF.

This clonotype was observed a handful of times. J is TRBJ1-2 and V is TRBV10-3; 10 nucleotides agree with TRBD1. CDR3 size: 14 residues. Germline CDR1 and CDR2: ENHRY and SYGVKD. V shed 3 bases and J 5 bases; nucleotides not matched to a gene: 3. CDR3 sequence (DNA): TGTGCCATCAGTGACCGGGACAGGGGTTATGGCTACACCTTC. Translating gives CAISDRDRGYGYTF.

This clonotype was detected only once. Possible read error: a much larger clone is one base away. This rearrangement joins TRBV5-1 to TRBJ1-2; D gene ambiguous. This CDR3 comprises 14 residues. CDR1 SGHRS and CDR2 YFSETQ come from the germline V gene. The CDR3 sequence is CAGSWAEANYGYTF. Written as DNA, the CDR3 is TGCGCCGGCAGCTGGGCGGAAGCTAACTATGGCTACACCTTC.

This clonotype was counted between two and nine times. CDR3 region: CSVDELRDKRQETQYF. CDR3 sequence (DNA): TGCAGCGTTGATGAACTACGGGACAAACGTCAAGAGACCCAGTACTTC. This sequence joins TRBV29-1 and TRBJ2-5; possibly TRBD1 for D (6 bases). V gave up 3 bases and J gave up 2 bases, with 19 bases separating them. The CDR3 length is 16 residues. Germline V gene data show CDR1 as SQVTM and CDR2 as ANQGSEA. The variable domain in full, completed from reference TRBV29-1 and TRBJ2-5, reads SAVISQKPSRDICQRGTSLTIQCQVDSQVTMMFWYRQQPGQSLTLIATANQGSEATYESGFVIDKFPISRPNLTFSTLTVSNMSPEDSSIYLCSVDELRDKRQETQYFGPGTRLLVL.

The table lists this clonotype with many counts. The chain employs TRBV28 and TRBJ2-5; D is perhaps TRBD1 (6 bases). CDR1 is MDHEN, CDR2 SYDVKM, per germline. Trimming pared 6 bases from V and 1 base from J, leaving 12 bases between. The CDR3 length is 14 residues. CDR3: CASRNRAFQETQYF. CDR3 nucleotides: TGTGCCAGCAGGAACAGGGCCTTCCAAGAGACCCAGTACTTC.

CDR3 protein: CSARTSGSIRHVQFF. The CDR3 DNA follows: TGCAGTGCTAGGACTAGCGGGAGTATTCGGCATGTGCAGTTCTTC. The V gene is TRBV20-1, the J gene TRBJ2-1; 12 bases are shared with TRBD2. The trim removed 3 bases at V and 12 bases at J, leaving 12 bases unmatched. The CDR3 spans 15 residues. Per the germline V gene, CDR1 is DFQATT and CDR2 is SNEGSKA (reference sequence).

The rearrangement uses TRBV7-6 and TRBJ1-5; 7 nucleotides match TRBD1. Trimming took 2 bases from V and 5 from J; bases not matched to a gene: 6. CDR3 size: 15 residues. Germline-derived CDR1 and CDR2 are SGHVS and FNYEAQ. In DNA form, the CDR3 reads TGTGCCAGCAGCTTAAACCGGGACAGATATCAGCCCCAGCATTTT. Translation gives CASSLNRDRYQPQHF.

This clonotype was recorded once. The chain carries TRBV29-1 and TRBJ1-1; D is possibly TRBD1 (6 bases). The CDR3 has 14 residues. Per germline, CDR1 SQVTM and CDR2 ANQGSEA. V was cut by 6 bases and J by 5 bases, with 19 bases left in between. The CDR3 DNA reads as TGCAGCGTGGACGGGGGGGCGCTGGGGACTGAAGCTTTCTTT. Amino acid sequence: CSVDGGALGTEAFF.

Ten or more counts support this clonotype. The rearrangement uses TRBV24-1 and TRBJ2-1; 7 bases agree with TRBD2. The CDR3 runs to 14 residues. J gave up 8 bases and V 6 bases, and 9 bases lay outside the gene matches. Germline assignment: CDR1 KGHDR and CDR2 SFDVKD. For the CDR3, the DNA is TGTGCCACCAGTTCGGCGGGAGAATACGATGAGCAGTTCTTC. Translating gives CATSSAGEYDEQFF.

V usage is TRBV12-3 or TRBV12-4 and J usage is TRBJ2-1; the match to TRBD2 covers 11 bases. This CDR3 spans 17 amino acids. V gave up 0 bases and J gave up 3 bases; unmatched junction bases: 4. The CDR3 sequence is CASSLALAGGFYNEQFF. The CDR3 nucleotides are TGTGCCAGCAGTTTAGCGCTAGCGGGGGGTTTCTACAATGAGCAGTTCTTC.

This clonotype occurred a few times. The chain is built from TRBV10-3 and TRBJ2-7, with 9 positions matching TRBD2. CDR3 length equals 16 residues. Trimming removed 0 bases from V and 1 base from J; junction bases left unmatched: 4. CDR1 ENHRY and CDR2 SYGVKD come from the germline V gene. This CDR3 reads CAISESLLAGSYEQYF. Here the CDR3 DNA reads TGTGCCATCAGTGAGTCTCTTCTAGCGGGGTCCTACGAGCAGTACTTC.

The rearrangement joins TRBV3-1 to TRBJ2-5; D is unclear. Germline CDR1 reads LGHDT; CDR2 reads YNNKEL (reference sequence). This CDR3 is 13 amino acids long. V was clipped by 0 bases and J by 11 bases, with 13 bases between them. The CDR3 DNA reads as TGTGCCAGCAGCCAAGATCTTCTCGCAGCGCAGTACTTC. Translating it yields CASSQDLLAAQYF.

In its sample, this clonotype was seen a few times. This chain uses TRBV5-8 with TRBJ2-7, with TRBD1 matching over 8 bases. This CDR3 contains 15 residues. The trim removed 2 bases at V and 0 bases at J, leaving 4 bases unmatched. CDR1 SGHTS and CDR2 YDEGEE come from the germline V gene. CDR3 in amino acids: CASSLPGQASYEQYF. The CDR3 bases are TGTGCCAGCAGCTTACCGGGACAGGCCTCCTACGAGCAGTACTTC.

Only a few counts were recorded for this clonotype. The chain recombines TRBV20-1 with TRBJ2-3, with 12 bases that match TRBD2. The CDR3 extends over 16 amino acids. Germline loops: CDR1 DFQATT, CDR2 SNEGSKA (reference sequence). The V and J ends lost 3 bases and 6 bases, in that order; junction bases with no gene match: 10. This CDR3 reads CSASGSSGGATDTQYF. The CDR3 bases are TGCAGTGCTAGTGGGTCTAGCGGGGGGGCAACCGATACGCAGTATTTT.

The chain combines TRBV7-9 with TRBJ2-4; D is perhaps TRBD2 (6 bases). The end of the DNA fits TRBJ2-7 better, so the J call may be wrong. The CDR3 is 14 amino acids. CDR1 is SEHNR and CDR2 is FQNEAQ in the germline V gene (reference sequence). CDR3 coding DNA: TGTGCCAGCAGCCTCCTCCGGGAGAAAAACGAGCAGTACTTC. The encoded protein is CASSLLREKNEQYF.

V is TRBV20-1 and J is TRBJ1-1; D is unresolved. This CDR3 has 12 residues. V was shortened by 2 bases and J by 5 bases, with 9 bases between the two germline ends. Looked up from germline, CDR1 is DFQATT and CDR2 is SNEGSKA (reference sequence). The CDR3 DNA follows: TGCAGTGCTAGATCCTACTTAACTGAAGCTTTCTTT. Its translation: CSARSYLTEAFF.

The rearrangement links TRBV24-1 to TRBJ2-2; unclear D gene. The CDR3 loop spans 15 amino acids. V was shortened by 0 bases and J by 5 bases, with 9 bases between the two germline ends. Looked up from germline, CDR1 is KGHDR and CDR2 is SFDVKD. This chain's CDR3 is CATSDLQDLTGELFF. CDR3 bases: TGTGCCACCAGTGATTTGCAGGACCTAACCGGGGAGCTGTTTTTT.

This clonotype has more than one count but fewer than ten. The chain couples TRBV7-6 to TRBJ2-1; 13 nucleotides agree with TRBD2. V lost 5 bases, J lost 9 bases, and 10 bases stayed unmatched. Germline V gives CDR1 SGHVS, CDR2 FNYEAQ. The CDR3 length is 16 residues. The CDR3 protein is CASSAGTSGVESEQFF. In DNA, the CDR3 is TGTGCCAGCAGCGCAGGGACTAGCGGGGTCGAAAGTGAGCAGTTCTTC.